The 26 T cell receptor beta chains given below trace back to one sample, sequenced in a study of blood T cell repertoires in COVID-19. Sequenced by immunoSEQ multiplex PCR; TCRdb stores in-frame clones only, minus some. The sample carries about 50,000 clones, approximately 81% recorded once. Sequencing used peripheral blood. Every receptor here comes from a woman in her sixties with acute or convalescent COVID-19.

The chain couples TRBV7-2 to TRBJ2-7, with D perhaps matching TRBD2 (5 bases). This CDR3 region has 16 residues. Germline-derived CDR1 and CDR2 are SGHTA and FQGNSA. V lost 2 bases and J 2 bases, leaving 16 bases between the germline ends. CDR3 in amino acids: CASSLKADSGAYEQYF. The CDR3, as DNA: TGTGCCAGCAGCTTAAAGGCTGACTCCGGGGCCTACGAGCAGTACTTC.

This rearrangement joins TRBV27 to TRBJ1-4; no clear D. Germline V gene sequence: CDR1 MNHEY, CDR2 SMNVEV (reference sequence). The V and J ends lost 10 bases and 4 bases respectively, with 16 bases between them. CDR3 length equals 14 residues. DNA for the CDR3: TGTGCCACCTCACGGGGTTGGGGTAATGAAAAACTGTTTTTT. It translates to CATSRGWGNEKLFF.

The chain recombines TRBV10-3 with TRBJ2-7; D is perhaps TRBD2 (6 bases). V lost 0 bases, J lost 6 bases, and 12 bases lay in between. The germline gives CDR1 ENHRY, CDR2 SYGVKD. The CDR3 has 14 amino acids. The CDR3 loop is CAISESVGRGEQYF. CDR3 in DNA: TGTGCCATCAGTGAGTCAGTCGGGAGAGGCGAGCAGTACTTC.

The DNA for the CDR3 is TGTGCCAGCAGTGCTGGAGGAGCAGAGTACTTC. It is translated as CASSAGGAEYF. The genes are TRBV2 and TRBJ2-7; the D gene is possibly TRBD2 (5 bases). The germline V gene encodes CDR1 SNHLY and CDR2 FYNNEI. Trimming took 4 bases from V and 11 from J, leaving 12 bases between them. This CDR3 is built from 11 residues.

The rearrangement joins TRBV7-6 to TRBJ2-3; D possibly corresponds to TRBD2 (5 bases). Germline loops: CDR1 SGHVS, CDR2 FNYEAQ. Trimming took off 0 bases at V and 6 bases at J, with 7 bases between the two ends. The CDR3 has 13 amino acids. The CDR3 coding sequence is TGTGCCAGCAGCTTAGCGCGGGTTGATACGCAGTATTTT. As protein: CASSLARVDTQYF. Using reference TRBV7-6 and TRBJ2-3 for the parts outside the CDR3, the full variable domain is GAGVSQSPRYKVTKRGQDVALRCDPISGHVSLYWYRQALGQGPEFLTYFNYEAQQDKSGLPNDRFSAERPEGSISTLTIQRTEQRDSAMYRCASSLARVDTQYFGPGTRLTVL.

The gene calls are TRBV9 and TRBJ2-7, with 9 bases fitting TRBD2. Germline V lookup: CDR1 SGDLS, CDR2 YYNGEE. This CDR3 region has 15 residues. J lost 5 bases, V lost 0 bases, and 6 bases had no gene match. The chain's CDR3 is CASSVAGLAFDEQYF. For the CDR3, the DNA is TGTGCCAGCAGCGTAGCGGGACTAGCTTTCGACGAGCAGTACTTC.

The J gene is TRBJ1-1, the V gene TRBV7-9; 9 bases match TRBD1. Germline V gene sequence: CDR1 SEHNR, CDR2 FQNEAQ (reference sequence). Trimming removed 1 base from V and 7 bases from J; junction bases left unmatched: 4. The CDR3 runs to 14 residues. The CDR3 DNA sequence: TGTGCCAGCAGCTTAGTACAGGGGGCCGATGAAGCTTTCTTT. It yields the protein CASSLVQGADEAFF.

There are a few counts of this clone. V and J are TRBV5-8 and TRBJ2-1; 7 bases line up with TRBD1. The CDR3 spans 13 residues. Germline V gene sequence: CDR1 SGHTS, CDR2 YDEGEE. Trimming removed 0 bases from V and 8 bases from J; junction bases left unmatched: 2. CDR3 nucleotides: TGTGCCAGCAGCTTGGGACAGGGCCATGAGCAGTTCTTC. Translating gives CASSLGQGHEQFF.

This chain connects TRBV27 to TRBJ1-4; 9 bases align to TRBD1. Losses at the gene ends were 1 base for V and 7 bases for J; bases not matched to a gene: 13. CDR3 length equals 18 residues. The germline CDR1 and CDR2 sequences are MNHEY and SMNVEV (reference sequence). CDR3 amino acids: CASSLLGNRGLIGEKLFF. Here the CDR3 DNA reads TGTGCCAGCAGTTTATTGGGTAACAGGGGGCTAATAGGTGAAAAACTGTTTTTT.

The chain couples TRBV30 to TRBJ2-5; D unresolved. The CDR3 contains 13 residues. Germline CDR1 and CDR2: GTSNPN and SVGIG (reference sequence). The V end lost 2 bases, the J end lost 1 base, and 8 bases lay between the germline ends. CDR3 residues: CAWSTRIQETQYF. In DNA, the CDR3 is TGTGCCTGGAGTACCAGGATCCAAGAGACCCAGTACTTC.

The gene calls are TRBV7-3 and TRBJ1-2; 8 bases map to TRBD1. Germline V gene sequence: CDR1 SGHTA, CDR2 FQGTGA. V was pared by 5 bases and J by 4 bases, with 6 bases of the junction left unmatched. The CDR3 extends over 14 amino acids. The CDR3 region is CASSPQGAAYGYTF. CDR3 in DNA: TGTGCCAGCAGCCCTCAGGGGGCCGCCTATGGCTACACCTTC.

This clone was seen a single time. This sequence joins TRBV5-1 and TRBJ2-7; 8 bases line up with TRBD1. The ends lost 1 base at V and 3 bases at J; junction bases unmatched: 3. This CDR3 contains 14 residues. The germline gives CDR1 SGHRS, CDR2 YFSETQ. For the CDR3, the DNA is TGCGCCAGCAGCTTGCCCACAGGGGGCTACGAGCAGTACTTC. Translation: CASSLPTGGYEQYF.

The chain links TRBV23-1 to TRBJ2-7; 11 bases match TRBD1. TRBV23-1 is recorded as an ORF, its role being uncertain. V lost 3 bases to trimming and J lost 1 base; unmatched junction nucleotides: 5. The length of the CDR3 is 16 residues. The CDR3 DNA follows: TGCGCCAGCAGTCATCCGGACAGGGGGCCTTCCTACGAGCAGTACTTC. The encoded protein is CASSHPDRGPSYEQYF.

The chain employs TRBV6-5 and TRBJ1-6; D not resolved. CDR1 and CDR2 (germline): MNHEY, SVGAGI. This CDR3 is 13 amino acids long. V dropped 4 bases and J dropped 14 bases, with 15 bases sitting between them. The CDR3 protein is CASSSVAVGALHF. The DNA for the CDR3 is TGTGCCAGCAGTTCTGTCGCTGTCGGGGCCCTCCACTTT.

This chain joins TRBV4-1 and TRBJ1-2; D may be TRBD1 (6 bases). From germline, CDR1 is MGHRA and CDR2 YSYEKL. Trimming removed 4 bases from V and 5 bases from J, with 17 bases in between. CDR3 length: 15 residues. CDR3 in DNA: TGCGCCAGCAGCCCCCTCCGGACAGTGCTATATGGCTACACCTTC. Translation: CASSPLRTVLYGYTF.

This sequence joins TRBV5-1 and TRBJ2-1, with TRBD2 matching over 13 bases. The CDR3 runs to 15 residues. Germline assignment: CDR1 SGHRS and CDR2 YFSETQ. V was clipped by 5 bases and J by 8 bases; unmatched bases: 7. CDR3 coding DNA: TGCGCCAGCAGGGGACTAGCGGGACCACTAGATGAGCAGTTCTTC. Encoded protein: CASRGLAGPLDEQFF.

The V call is TRBV12-3 or TRBV12-4, the J call TRBJ1-1; D might be TRBD1 (5 bases). This CDR3 region has 13 residues. Trimming left V 2 bases short and J 2 bases short, with 6 bases between. CDR3 nucleotides: TGTGCCAGCAGTTTACAGGGAAACACTGAAGCTTTCTTT. Its protein product is CASSLQGNTEAFF.

The chain employs TRBV19 and TRBJ1-6, with TRBD1 as a possible D gene (6 bases). The germline V and J ends were trimmed by 6 bases and 11 bases, with 17 bases remaining between them. CDR1 is LNHDA, CDR2 SQIVND, per germline (reference sequence). The CDR3 totals 14 residues. In DNA, the CDR3 is TGTGCCAGTAGCCCCGGGACACCAGCGACACCCCTCCACTTT. Protein product: CASSPGTPATPLHF.

This chain joins TRBV11-2 and TRBJ1-2; 7 positions agree with TRBD1. Germline CDR1 SGHAT, CDR2 FQNNGV. J was trimmed by 4 bases and V by 3 bases; bases with no gene match: 5. The CDR3 has 14 residues. This chain's CDR3 is CASSFDRDGYGYTF. The CDR3 nucleotides are TGTGCCAGCAGCTTCGACAGGGATGGCTATGGCTACACCTTC. The full variable domain, in which reference TRBV11-2 and TRBJ1-2 provide the parts outside the CDR3, is EAGVAQSPRYKIIEKRQSVAFWCNPISGHATLYWYQQILGQGPKLLIQFQNNGVVDDSQLPKDRFSAERLKGVDSTLKIQPAKLEDSAVYLCASSFDRDGYGYTFGSGTRLTVV.

CDR3 residues: CASSEGLAQETQYF. DNA of the CDR3: TGTGCCAGCAGCGAGGGACTAGCACAAGAGACCCAGTACTTC. The chain has TRBV5-4 and TRBJ2-5; 9 positions agree with TRBD2. The CDR3 has 14 residues. J was trimmed by 2 bases and V by 4 bases; bases with no gene match: 3. Germline values: CDR1 SGHNT, CDR2 YYREEE (reference sequence).

The V gene is TRBV6-5, the J gene TRBJ2-3; 11 nucleotides align to TRBD2. J gave up 4 bases and V 5 bases, and 5 bases lay outside the gene matches. This CDR3 region has 15 residues. Germline CDR1 and CDR2: MNHEY and SVGAGI. The CDR3 loop is CASSQRLAGSDTQYF. CDR3 DNA sequence: TGTGCCAGCAGTCAACGACTAGCGGGGTCAGATACGCAGTATTTT.

This chain connects TRBV28 to TRBJ2-7, with 9 nucleotides matching TRBD1. From germline, CDR1 is MDHEN and CDR2 SYDVKM. The CDR3 is made up of 15 amino acids. J was trimmed by 5 bases and V by 5 bases; bases with no gene match: 10. The DNA for the CDR3 is TGTGCCAGCAGTGCCGTGGGGACAGGGTCCCACGAGCAGTACTTC. Encoded protein: CASSAVGTGSHEQYF. The entire variable domain, with the rest obtained from reference TRBV28 and TRBJ2-7, is as follows: DVKVTQSSRYLVKRTGEKVFLECVQDMDHENMFWYRQDPGLGLRLIYFSYDVKMKEKGDIPEGYSVSREKKERFSLILESASTNQTSMYLCASSAVGTGSHEQYFGPGTRLTVT.

The CDR3 sequence: CASAISGSYEQYF. CDR3 sequence (DNA): TGTGCTAGTGCTATCAGCGGATCCTACGAGCAGTACTTC. The chain combines TRBV12-5 with TRBJ2-7; D might be TRBD2 (5 bases). Germline V gene lookup returns CDR1 LGHNT and CDR2 FRNRAP. The length of the CDR3 is 13 residues. Trimming cost V 7 bases and J 1 base, with 11 bases left between them.

The genes are TRBV7-9 and TRBJ2-3; 7 bases align to TRBD2. With 5 bases clipped from V and 6 bases from J, the junction kept 11 bases outside the gene matches. The length of the CDR3 is 15 residues. Germline V CDR1 and CDR2: SEHNR, FQNEAQ (reference sequence). This CDR3 is CASSLSGGSFDTQYF. The CDR3 coding sequence is TGTGCCAGCAGCCTCTCAGGCGGGAGCTTTGATACGCAGTATTTT.

V gene TRBV6-6 combines with J gene TRBJ1-1, with 7 bases fitting TRBD1. V shed 3 bases and J 6 bases; nucleotides not matched to a gene: 1. The CDR3 extends over 12 amino acids. Per germline, CDR1 MNHNY and CDR2 SVGAGI (reference sequence). The CDR3 here is CASSYDRAEAFF. The CDR3, as DNA: TGTGCCAGCAGTTATGACAGGGCTGAAGCTTTCTTT.

V and J are TRBV7-6 and TRBJ2-2; a weak D match, TRBD2 (5 bases). V dropped 4 bases and J dropped 5 bases, with 23 bases sitting between them. Germline V lookup: CDR1 SGHVS, CDR2 FNYEAQ. This CDR3 is 18 amino acids long. For the CDR3, the DNA is TGTGCCAGCAGCTCCCCACAGAGCGGTACCTCGAGTACCGGGGAGCTGTTTTTT. Translating it yields CASSSPQSGTSSTGELFF. Full variable domain (remainder filled in from reference TRBV7-6 and TRBJ2-2): GAGVSQSPRYKVTKRGQDVALRCDPISGHVSLYWYRQALGQGPEFLTYFNYEAQQDKSGLPNDRFSAERPEGSISTLTIQRTEQRDSAMYRCASSSPQSGTSSTGELFFGEGSRLTVL.